The 32 T cell receptor beta chains in this list originate from one sample, sequenced in a study of identifying expanded T cells in peripheral blood. Clones were sequenced by immunoSEQ multiplex PCR, and TCRdb holds only the in-frame ones, with some missing. The sample has about 94,000 clones; 88% are singletons. The sample comprised blood. These receptors came from a person aged 18 to 70 in good health.

The chain combines TRBV6-1 with TRBJ1-5, with 10 bases identical to TRBD1. Looked up from germline, CDR1 is MNHNS and CDR2 is SASEGT. V trimming: 9 bases; J trimming: 7 bases; junction bases outside the gene matches: 3. This CDR3 region has 12 residues. The CDR3 loop reads CARGTGDQPQHF. Written as DNA, the CDR3 is TGTGCCAGAGGGACAGGGGACCAGCCCCAGCATTTT.

The chain uses TRBV10-3 and TRBJ2-1; possible D gene TRBD1, 6 bases. This CDR3 spans 12 amino acids. Germline CDR1 reads ENHRY; CDR2 reads SYGVKD. The germline V and J ends were trimmed by 4 bases and 13 bases, with 14 bases remaining between them. For the CDR3, the DNA is TGTGCCATCAGTGCGGTGACAGGAGAACAGTTCTTC. Protein product: CAISAVTGEQFF.

This clone came up a few times. Written as DNA, the CDR3 is TGTGCCAGCAGTCCGACAGGGGCGGGTGGCTACACCTTC. Protein: CASSPTGAGGYTF. The rearrangement links TRBV6-5 to TRBJ1-2; TRBD1 matches 8 bases. With 5 bases clipped from V and 7 bases from J, the junction kept 6 bases outside the gene matches. Germline V gene sequence: CDR1 MNHEY, CDR2 SVGAGI. This CDR3 comprises 13 residues.

This clone has just one count. The chain joins TRBV4-3 to TRBJ1-5; D unclear. Trimming shortened V by 0 bases and J by 7 bases, and 7 bases separated the two germline ends. The CDR3 is made up of 13 amino acids. The germline V gene has CDR1 LGHNA and CDR2 YSLEER. The CDR3, as DNA: TGCGCCAGCAGCCAAGACGTCGGGCAGCCCCAGCATTTT. This gives the protein CASSQDVGQPQHF.

This clone appeared a few times. The chain is built from TRBV4-1 and TRBJ1-1; no firm D call. Germline CDR1 MGHRA, CDR2 YSYEKL. CDR3 size: 14 residues. Trimming stripped 0 bases from V and 1 base from J, with 6 bases between. The DNA of the CDR3 is TGCGCCAGCAGCCAAGATTCGTGGAACACTGAAGCTTTCTTT. It encodes CASSQDSWNTEAFF.

The genes are TRBV5-6 and TRBJ2-1, with D perhaps TRBD1 (6 bases). V lost 6 bases and J lost 0, with 16 bases in between. CDR1 is SGHDT and CDR2 is YYEEEE in the germline V gene. The CDR3 runs to 16 residues. The CDR3 sequence is CASTEGGPLSYNEQFF. CDR3 bases: TGTGCCAGCACGGAAGGGGGACCTCTCTCCTACAATGAGCAGTTCTTC.

This chain links TRBV5-1 with TRBJ1-5, with 7 bases fitting TRBD1. CDR3 length: 14 residues. Germline values: CDR1 SGHRS, CDR2 YFSETQ. The ends lost 5 bases at V and 4 bases at J; junction bases unmatched: 6. The CDR3 loop reads CASSPGTENQPQHF. CDR3 in DNA: TGCGCCAGCAGTCCCGGGACAGAGAATCAGCCCCAGCATTTT.

This chain joins TRBV21-1 and TRBJ1-6; the listed D gene, TRBD1, was not tested against the DNA. TRBV21-1 is noted as a pseudogene. CDR3 size: 14 residues. The CDR3 loop reads CASRRTTGNSPLHF. The CDR3 bases are TGTGCCAGCAGGAGAACAACAGGGAATTCACCCCTCCACTTT.

The V call is TRBV9, the J call TRBJ2-2; TRBD1 agrees at 7 bases. Trimming took 0 bases from V and 5 from J; bases not matched to a gene: 4. The germline V gene has CDR1 SGDLS and CDR2 YYNGEE. This CDR3 has 15 residues. CDR3 region: CASSVEGRGTGELFF. The CDR3 DNA follows: TGTGCCAGCAGCGTAGAAGGCAGGGGGACCGGGGAGCTGTTTTTT.

The V and J genes are TRBV7-9 and TRBJ2-1, with D unclear. V lost 2 bases to trimming and J lost 4 bases, with 3 bases between them. This CDR3 contains 12 residues. CDR1 SEHNR and CDR2 FQNEAQ come from the germline V gene (reference sequence). In DNA form, the CDR3 reads TGTGCCAGCAGCTTATCATACAATGAGCAGTTCTTC. It specifies CASSLSYNEQFF. Supplemented by reference TRBV7-9 and TRBJ2-1, the full variable domain reads DTGVSQNPRHKITKRGQNVTFRCDPISEHNRLYWYRQTLGQGPEFLTYFQNEAQLEKSRLLSDRFSAERPKGSFSTLEIQRTEQGDSAMYLCASSLSYNEQFFGPGTRLTVL.

The chain employs TRBV5-1 and TRBJ2-3, with 8 bases lining up with TRBD2. The CDR3 consists of 15 residues. J was trimmed by 1 base and V by 5 bases; bases with no gene match: 6. Germline loops: CDR1 SGHRS, CDR2 YFSETQ. The CDR3 coding sequence is TGCGCCAGCAGGCGGCGGGGGGAGGGCACAGATACGCAGTATTTT. Translation gives CASRRRGEGTDTQYF.

This chain links TRBV10-1 with TRBJ1-1, with TRBD1 matching over 12 bases. The CDR3 totals 22 residues. CDR1 and CDR2 (germline): WNHNN, SYGVQD (reference sequence). V trimming: 5 bases; J trimming: 4 bases; junction bases outside the gene matches: 26. The CDR3 bases are TGCGCCAGCAGTTACAGAGAGGGAGGGGACAGGGGGCGTTTATTATTGGGCACTGAAGCTTTCTTT. This translates into CASSYREGGDRGRLLLGTEAFF.

The chain is built from TRBV5-5 and TRBJ1-5, with 7 bases matching TRBD1. V shed 6 bases and J 0 bases; nucleotides not matched to a gene: 3. This CDR3 region has 14 residues. Germline assignment: CDR1 SGHKS and CDR2 YYEKEE (reference sequence). The CDR3 sequence is CASNRDSSNQPQHF. CDR3 nucleotide sequence: TGTGCCAGCAACCGGGACAGTAGCAATCAGCCCCAGCATTTT.

This chain links TRBV5-1 with TRBJ1-2, with 7 bases lining up with TRBD1. The CDR3 extends over 12 amino acids. Trimming cost V 5 bases and J 10 bases; bases outside gene matches: 8. CDR1 and CDR2 from the germline V gene are SGHRS and YFSETQ. DNA of the CDR3: TGCGCCAGCAGACAGAATGACAGGGCCTACACCTTC. Translated, it gives CASRQNDRAYTF.

This clone was picked up one time. This rearrangement joins TRBV6-6 to TRBJ1-6; 9 bases are a match to TRBD1. With 4 bases clipped from V and 5 bases from J, the junction kept 6 bases outside the gene matches. The germline V gene encodes CDR1 MNHNY and CDR2 SVGAGI (reference sequence). The CDR3 totals 16 residues. The CDR3 loop is CASSFAGTGNNSPLHF. CDR3 in DNA: TGTGCCAGCAGTTTCGCCGGGACAGGGAATAATTCACCCCTCCACTTT.

This chain joins TRBV9 and TRBJ1-1, with 9 bases fitting TRBD1. The CDR3 has 17 amino acids. Germline loops: CDR1 SGDLS, CDR2 YYNGEE. V lost 4 bases, J lost 0 bases, and 10 bases stayed unmatched. The CDR3: CASSLLRTGAMNTEAFF. The CDR3 region has the DNA TGTGCCAGCAGCCTTCTCAGGACAGGGGCTATGAACACTGAAGCTTTCTTT.

V usage is TRBV7-9 and J usage is TRBJ1-2, with D unclear. CDR3 length: 11 amino acids. Per the germline V gene, CDR1 is SEHNR and CDR2 is FQNEAQ (reference sequence). V lost 4 bases, J lost 4 bases, and 4 bases lay in between. The CDR3 bases are TGTGCCAGCAGCTCCGTCTATGGCTACACCTTC. This sequence encodes CASSSVYGYTF.

The chain uses TRBV19 and TRBJ1-5, with 8 bases matching TRBD1. The CDR3 is 14 residues long. V dropped 7 bases and J dropped 7; count of bases not matched to a gene: 9. The germline V gene has CDR1 LNHDA and CDR2 SQIVND (reference sequence). In DNA, the CDR3 is TGTGCCAGTAATTTAGGACAGGGCAGGCAGCCCCAGCATTTT. It translates to CASNLGQGRQPQHF.

The chain employs TRBV5-1 and TRBJ2-1, with 8 bases fitting TRBD2. V lost 0 bases and J lost 7; bases outside the gene matches: 6. Per the germline V gene, CDR1 is SGHRS and CDR2 is YFSETQ. There are 15 residues in the CDR3. CDR3 bases: TGCGCCAGCAGCTTGGCGGGGACTAGGGGGAATGAGCAGTTCTTC. This translates into CASSLAGTRGNEQFF.

The J gene is TRBJ2-6, the V gene TRBV18, with 7 bases lining up with TRBD2. Germline loops: CDR1 KGHSH, CDR2 LQKENI. The CDR3 loop spans 15 amino acids. With 2 bases clipped from V and 2 bases from J, the junction kept 0 bases outside the gene matches. CDR3 residues: CASSPSGAGANVLTF. CDR3 nucleotides: TGTGCCAGCTCACCAAGCGGGGCTGGGGCCAACGTCCTGACTTTC.

The CDR3: CASSFKSGGFGANVLTF. As DNA, the CDR3 is TGTGCCAGCAGCTTTAAGTCAGGGGGCTTTGGGGCCAACGTCCTGACTTTC. The V gene is TRBV7-9, the J gene TRBJ2-6; 8 bases fit TRBD1. The CDR3 extends over 17 amino acids. Germline values: CDR1 SEHNR, CDR2 FQNEAQ (reference sequence). The V gene end was trimmed by 3 bases and the J gene end by 3 bases; junction bases not matched to a gene: 7.

The chain combines TRBV5-6 with TRBJ2-5; no definite D call. Germline loops: CDR1 SGHDT, CDR2 YYEEEE. The length of the CDR3 is 14 residues. The V end was cut by 0 bases, the J end by 2 bases, with 8 bases between. CDR3 nucleotide sequence: TGTGCCAGCAGCTTGGCCAAAGTACAAGAGACCCAGTACTTC. It is translated as CASSLAKVQETQYF.

The chain recombines TRBV18 with TRBJ1-6; D possibly corresponds to TRBD1 (5 bases). This CDR3 region has 16 residues. Germline-derived CDR1 and CDR2 are KGHSH and LQKENI. The V gene lost 2 bases and the J gene lost 4 bases, with 12 bases spanning the gap. CDR3 loop: CASSPATAHYNSPLHF. CDR3 in DNA: TGTGCCAGCTCACCAGCGACAGCCCATTATAATTCACCCCTCCACTTT.

The chain uses TRBV2 and TRBJ1-4; 7 bases fit TRBD1. This CDR3 is 18 amino acids long. Germline V gene data show CDR1 as SNHLY and CDR2 as FYNNEI. Trimming at V came to 7 bases and at J to 0 bases, leaving 14 bases not matched to a gene. CDR3 amino acids: CASTEGGGQSTTNEKLFF. DNA for the CDR3: TGTGCCAGCACCGAGGGGGGGGGACAGAGCACAACTAATGAAAAACTGTTTTTT.

This clone was found a few times. The gene calls are TRBV30 and TRBJ2-5; D possibly corresponds to TRBD2 (6 bases). V lost 0 bases and J lost 9, with 14 bases in between. The CDR3 length is 13 residues. CDR1 is GTSNPN, CDR2 SVGIG, per germline (reference sequence). The CDR3 sequence: CAWSVGGPSAQYF. The CDR3 bases are TGTGCCTGGAGTGTTGGAGGGCCCTCAGCCCAGTACTTC.

This sequence joins TRBV6-1 and TRBJ2-1; D ambiguous. Trimming removed 6 bases from V and 6 bases from J, with 18 bases in between. Germline V gives CDR1 MNHNS, CDR2 SASEGT. The CDR3 is 15 residues long. The DNA for the CDR3 is TGTGCCAGCAGCCCCCCGTTAGCCCTCCCCAATGAGCAGTTCTTC. Its translation is CASSPPLALPNEQFF.

This sequence joins TRBV6-5 and TRBJ2-5; 8 bases are a match to TRBD1. Trimming at V came to 5 bases and at J to 11 bases, leaving 13 bases not matched to a gene. The CDR3 has 14 residues. Germline V gene sequence: CDR1 MNHEY, CDR2 SVGAGI. This CDR3 reads CASSTGTGGQRQYF. CDR3 DNA sequence: TGTGCCAGCAGTACGGGGACAGGAGGCCAGAGGCAGTACTTC.

V usage is TRBV7-8 and J usage is TRBJ1-6, with D perhaps matching TRBD1 (5 bases). Germline V gene sequence: CDR1 SGHVS, CDR2 FQNEAQ. The CDR3 extends over 15 amino acids. The ends were cut back, 5 bases at V and 7 bases at J, with 15 bases in the middle. This CDR3 is CASSLRDGKNSPLHF. Written as DNA, the CDR3 is TGTGCCAGCAGCCTCCGGGACGGAAAAAATTCACCCCTCCACTTT.

The V gene is TRBV6-1, the J gene TRBJ1-6; D unclear. Germline V lookup: CDR1 MNHNS, CDR2 SASEGT. CDR3 size: 16 residues. Trimming pared 3 bases from V and 5 bases from J, leaving 14 bases between. CDR3 sequence reads: CASSEILARNNSPLHF. DNA of the CDR3: TGTGCCAGCAGTGAGATCCTAGCCAGGAATAATTCACCCCTCCACTTT.

The rearrangement uses TRBV27 and TRBJ1-1; TRBD1 is a possible D gene (5 bases). V shed 4 bases and J shed 4 bases, with 13 bases lying between them. The germline V gene has CDR1 MNHEY and CDR2 SMNVEV (reference sequence). The CDR3 is made up of 14 amino acids. CDR3 loop: CASSSRAGTTEAFF. CDR3 DNA: TGTGCCAGCAGTTCCCGAGCAGGGACCACTGAAGCTTTCTTT.

This chain uses TRBV7-3 with TRBJ2-3; no reliable D call. CDR1 SGHTA and CDR2 FQGTGA come from the germline V gene. V dropped 4 bases and J dropped 6 bases, with 14 bases sitting between them. This CDR3 is built from 14 residues. CDR3 in amino acids: CASSSDPSEDTQYF. Written as DNA, the CDR3 is TGTGCCAGCAGCTCGGACCCGAGTGAGGATACGCAGTATTTT. Together with reference TRBV7-3 and TRBJ2-3, the CDR3 gives the full variable domain: GAGVSQTPSNKVTEKGKYVELRCDPISGHTALYWYRQSLGQGPEFLIYFQGTGAADDSGLPNDRFFAVRPEGSVSTLKIQRTERGDSAVYLCASSSDPSEDTQYFGPGTRLTVL.

The chain has TRBV7-9 and TRBJ2-6; 7 positions agree with TRBD1. The CDR3 is 14 residues long. Germline V gene sequence: CDR1 SEHNR, CDR2 FQNEAQ (reference sequence). Trimming took 10 bases from V and 1 from J; bases not matched to a gene: 4. CDR3 loop: CAIDRESGANVLTF. DNA of the CDR3: TGTGCCATCGACAGGGAGTCTGGGGCCAACGTCCTGACTTTC.